These 12 T cell receptor beta chains were sequenced from one sample in a study of blood T cell repertoires in COVID-19. Repertoires were generated with immunoSEQ multiplex PCR, while TCRdb's copy carries only in-frame clones and drops some. This sample yields under 150,000 clones, of which approximately 87% are seen a single time; roughly 3.7% belongs to the top ten. Sequenced material: PBMCs or T cells enriched from blood (not recorded which). These receptors all come from a man between 50 and 59 years old in a cohort exposed to, infected with or recovered from COVID-19 (not recorded which).

The chain recombines TRBV10-3 with TRBJ1-4, with D unclear. Germline lookup yields CDR1 ENHRY and CDR2 SYGVKD. The CDR3 runs to 19 residues. V lost 3 bases and J 0 bases, leaving 20 bases between the germline ends. CDR3 sequence reads: CAISDAGVPNPATNEKLFF. CDR3 bases: TGTGCCATCAGTGATGCCGGAGTCCCCAACCCTGCAACTAATGAAAAACTGTTTTTT.

This rearrangement joins TRBV9 to TRBJ1-1; 7 bases fit TRBD1. Trimming took 4 bases from V and 1 from J; bases not matched to a gene: 16. The CDR3 has 18 residues. The germline V gene has CDR1 SGDLS and CDR2 YYNGEE. CDR3 amino acids: CASSPLGQFEGKNTEAFF. DNA of the CDR3: TGTGCCAGCAGCCCCCTGGGACAGTTCGAGGGGAAGAACACTGAAGCTTTCTTT. The full variable domain, its missing parts supplied by reference TRBV9 and TRBJ1-1, is DSGVTQTPKHLITATGQRVTLRCSPRSGDLSVYWYQQSLDQGLQFLIQYYNGEERAKGNILERFSAQQFPDLHSELNLSSLELGDSALYFCASSPLGQFEGKNTEAFFGQGTRLTVV.

This chain uses TRBV27 with TRBJ2-5, with 8 bases aligning to TRBD1. Germline CDR1 MNHEY, CDR2 SMNVEV (reference sequence). The ends lost 5 bases at V and 7 bases at J; junction bases unmatched: 12. This CDR3 is 15 amino acids long. CDR3 sequence reads: CASSPQPGTGGTQYF. CDR3 sequence (DNA): TGTGCCAGCAGTCCACAGCCCGGGACAGGAGGGACCCAGTACTTC.

This chain links TRBV5-4 with TRBJ2-1; 11 bases are shared with TRBD1. This CDR3 is built from 15 residues. Per the germline V gene, CDR1 is SGHNT and CDR2 is YYREEE (reference sequence). V gave up 5 bases and J gave up 6 bases; unmatched junction bases: 7. CDR3 region: CASRYAGTGGNEQFF. The CDR3 coding sequence is TGTGCCAGCAGATATGCCGGGACAGGGGGCAATGAGCAGTTCTTC.

This chain uses TRBV3-1 (or the pseudogene TRBV3-2) with TRBJ1-1; D not resolved. Germline V lookup: CDR1 LGHDT, CDR2 YNNKEL (reference sequence). The CDR3 runs 15 residues. V gave up 4 bases and J gave up 1 base, with 13 bases separating them. The CDR3 DNA sequence: TGTGCCAGCAGCCGGTCGGGAGCGGGGAACACTGAAGCTTTCTTT. Protein product: CASSRSGAGNTEAFF.

V gene TRBV7-2 combines with J gene TRBJ2-1; 7 nucleotides agree with TRBD2. The CDR3 has 16 residues. The trim removed 3 bases at V and 5 bases at J, leaving 10 bases unmatched. Germline-derived CDR1 and CDR2 are SGHTA and FQGNSA. The CDR3 DNA follows: TGTGCCAGCAGCTTTCTCCGACTAGCCGAACACAATGAGCAGTTCTTC. It translates to CASSFLRLAEHNEQFF.

This chain joins TRBV10-3 and TRBJ2-3; 9 nucleotides line up with TRBD2. In germline, CDR1 is ENHRY, CDR2 SYGVKD. Trimming at V came to 8 bases and at J to 2 bases, leaving 5 bases not matched to a gene. The CDR3 sequence is 14 residues long. CDR3 in amino acids: CAISGLALTDTQYF. DNA for the CDR3: TGTGCCATCTCGGGACTAGCACTCACAGATACGCAGTATTTT.

Only one count was recorded for this clone. The germline gene is not matched at one end of the junction; a read error may be the cause. V usage is TRBV30 and J usage is TRBJ1-3, with unresolved D. The CDR3 runs 12 residues. Germline CDR1 GTSNPN, CDR2 SVGIG (reference sequence). CDR3 residues: CAWHSSGSTIYF. CDR3 DNA: TGTGCCTGGCACAGCTCTGGAAGCACCATATATTTT. The full variable domain, in which reference TRBV30 and TRBJ1-3 provide the parts outside the CDR3, is SQTIHQWPATLVQPVGSPLSLECTVEGTSNPNLYWYRQAAGRGLQLLFYSVGIGQISSEVPQNLSASRPQDRQFILSSKKLLLSDSGFYLCAWHSSGSTIYFGEGSWLTVV.

J is TRBJ2-1 and V is TRBV18, with D perhaps TRBD1 (5 bases). V lost 3 bases and J lost 6, with 12 bases in between. The CDR3 sequence is 14 residues long. Per germline, CDR1 KGHSH and CDR2 LQKENI. CDR3 sequence (DNA): TGTGCCAGCTCACCCAGAGACAGCTTCAATGAGCAGTTCTTC. This encodes CASSPRDSFNEQFF.

The chain couples TRBV19 to TRBJ2-5; D is perhaps TRBD1 (5 bases). V lost 2 bases, J lost 9 bases, and 7 bases lay in between. The V gene's germline CDR1 is LNHDA and CDR2 SQIVND (reference sequence). The CDR3 is 11 amino acids. The CDR3 region has the DNA TGTGCCAGTAGTATACAAGGGGCCCAGTACTTC. Encoded protein: CASSIQGAQYF.

The chain uses TRBV24-1 and TRBJ1-5; tentatively, D is TRBD1 (5 bases). CDR1 is KGHDR and CDR2 is SFDVKD in the germline V gene. Between the trimmed V and J ends, which lost 9 bases and 6 bases, there was a span of 14 bases. This CDR3 has 13 residues. Here the CDR3 reads CATAAGRGQPQHF. DNA of the CDR3: TGTGCCACCGCGGCGGGGAGGGGTCAGCCCCAGCATTTT.

The V call is TRBV3-1 (or the pseudogene TRBV3-2), the J call TRBJ2-5; D not resolved. Germline CDR1 reads LGHDT; CDR2 reads YNNKEL (reference sequence). This CDR3 spans 12 amino acids. The ends were cut back, 4 bases at V and 5 bases at J, with 8 bases in the middle. Here the CDR3 DNA reads TGTGCCAGCAGCCCCTCCCCGGAGACCCAGTACTTC. Translated: CASSPSPETQYF.